This T cell receptor (beta chain) is drawn from a study of blood T cell repertoires in COVID-19. About the research overall: COVID-19 samples from acute and convalescent phases originated in the United States, Italy and Spain. T cells, B-cell-depleted T cells, or PBMCs supplied cDNA or gDNA.

Authors' methods: Counts of nucleated cells, estimated from reference gene primer amplification, were obtained. This table comes from immunoSEQ multiplex PCR, and its TCRdb copy is limited to in-frame clones, with some not included. The V and J calls and clone size are taken from that table; D and trimming were inferred from the DNA. The sample lists around 190,000 clones; roughly 77% were seen once. The germline V gene encodes CDR1 SGHTA and CDR2 FQGNSA. The CDR3 has 16 residues. The trim removed 5 bases at V and 5 bases at J, leaving 8 bases unmatched. Sequenced: peripheral blood. The chain couples TRBV7-2 to TRBJ1-4; TRBD1 aligns across 10 bases. The receptor comes from a man aged 65 to 85 with active or convalescent COVID-19. The CDR3 sequence is CASSNRDRGWNEKLFF. The CDR3 DNA reads TGTGCCAGCAGCAACCGGGACAGGGGATGGAATGAAAAACTGTTTTTT.